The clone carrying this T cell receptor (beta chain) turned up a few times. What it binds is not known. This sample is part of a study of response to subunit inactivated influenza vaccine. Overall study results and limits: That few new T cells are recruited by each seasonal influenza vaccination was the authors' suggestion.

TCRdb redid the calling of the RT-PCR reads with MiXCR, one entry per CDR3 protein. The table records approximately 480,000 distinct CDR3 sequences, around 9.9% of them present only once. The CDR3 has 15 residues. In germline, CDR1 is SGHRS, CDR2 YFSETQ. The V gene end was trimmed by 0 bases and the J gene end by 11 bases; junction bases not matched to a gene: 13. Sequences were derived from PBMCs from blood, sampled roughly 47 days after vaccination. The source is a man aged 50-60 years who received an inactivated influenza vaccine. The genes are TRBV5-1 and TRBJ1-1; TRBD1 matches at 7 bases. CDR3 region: CASSLGQGEMIRAFF. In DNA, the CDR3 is TGCGCCAGCAGCTTGGGGCAGGGGGAGATGATCCGGGCTTTCTTT.